The rows below give T cell receptor beta chains drawn from one sample of a study of response to subunit inactivated influenza vaccine. TCRdb called the RT-PCR reads again in MiXCR, with one record for every CDR3 protein. The sample consists of over 800,000 distinct CDR3 sequences, 20% to 25% of them appearing once. The sequenced sample was PBMCs from blood, obtained more than 4 days after vaccination. The receptors derive from a man between 50 and 59 years old who received an inactivated influenza vaccine. Both conserved end residues are part of each CDR3. The D gene is left open where the match is weak. Clone sizes are given selectively: once, few, many, or a class where the clone is expanded.

TRBV5-6	TRBD2	few	TRBJ2-7	CASRPSGRLSYEQYF	TGTGCCAGCAGACCTAGCGGAAGACTCTCCTACGAGCAGTACTTC
TRBV10-2	-	few	TRBJ2-7	CASSAVDPYEQYF	TGCGCCAGCAGCGCCGTGGACCCATACGAGCAGTACTTC
TRBV20-1	-	-	TRBJ2-3	CSAPPGTDTQYF	TGCAGTGCCCCCCCAGGGACAGATACGCAGTATTTT
TRBV6-2/TRBV6-3	TRBD2	-	TRBJ2-7	CASSYSGASGRLSYEQYF	TGTGCCAGCAGTTACTCGGGAGCTAGCGGGCGTCTCTCCTACGAGCAGTACTTC
TRBV7-2	TRBD2	-	TRBJ2-7	CASSPGTSGRTYEQYF	TGTGCCAGCAGCCCCGGGACTAGCGGACGAACCTACGAGCAGTACTTC
TRBV4-3	TRBD2	few	TRBJ2-7	CASSQEMSMAAGGHYEQYF	TGCGCCAGCAGCCAAGAAATGAGCATGGCAGCGGGGGGGCACTACGAGCAGTACTTC
TRBV5-1	-	-	TRBJ2-5	CASSLFEGRETQYF	TGCGCCAGCAGCTTGTTTGAGGGGCGAGAGACCCAGTACTTC
TRBV27	TRBD1	-	TRBJ2-2	CASSSNHPEGWGQTNTGELFF	TGTGCCAGCAGTTCGAATCATCCCGAAGGATGGGGACAGACGAACACCGGGGAGCTGTTTTTT
TRBV12-3/TRBV12-4	-	few	TRBJ2-1	CASSLVGDLYNEQFF	TGTGCCAGCAGTTTAGTCGGGGACCTTTACAATGAGCAGTTCTTC
TRBV4-3	TRBD2	-	TRBJ2-7	CASSQDWLAGGVWYF	TGCGCCAGCAGCCAAGATTGGCTAGCGGGAGGTGTATGGTACTTC
TRBV7-9	-	-	TRBJ1-3	CASSFRKGTGNTIYF	TGTGCCAGCAGCTTTCGGAAGGGGACCGGCAACACCATATATTTT
TRBV20-1	-	-	TRBJ1-4	CSARDLRGRNEKLFF	TGCAGTGCTAGAGATTTACGAGGGAGGAATGAAAAACTGTTTTTT
TRBV20-1	-	few	TRBJ2-1	CSAPGLVSYNEQFF	TGCAGTGCTCCGGGACTGGTATCCTACAATGAGCAGTTCTTC
TRBV5-1	-	few	TRBJ2-7	CASSLAGGQSFYEQYF	TGCGCCAGCAGCTTGGCCGGGGGACAGAGCTTCTACGAGCAGTACTTC
TRBV3-1	-	-	TRBJ2-7	CASSQGPNSPGDF	TGTGCCAGCAGCCAAGGTCCGAACTCCCCGGGGGACTTC
TRBV3-1	-	many	TRBJ1-1	CASSQNRQGRSAFF	TGTGCCAGCAGCCAAAACCGGCAGGGCAGATCAGCTTTCTTT
TRBV12-3/TRBV12-4	-	few	TRBJ1-2	CASSSGTQGRGYTF	TGTGCCAGCAGTTCCGGGACACAGGGTCGCGGCTACACCTTC
TRBV10-3	-	few	TRBJ2-5	CAISSEGGQETQYF	TGTGCCATCAGCAGCGAGGGGGGCCAAGAGACCCAGTACTTC
TRBV9	TRBD2	few	TRBJ2-1	CASSGSGRTYNEQFF	TGTGCCAGCAGCGGTAGCGGGAGAACCTACAATGAGCAGTTCTTC
TRBV5-1	TRBD2	few	TRBJ2-1	CASSIAGTSHNEQFF	TGCGCCAGCAGCATCGCCGGGACTAGCCACAATGAGCAGTTCTTC
TRBV5-6	TRBD2	-	TRBJ2-5	CASSRGGTLQETQYF	TGTGCCAGCAGCCGCGGGGGAACCCTACAAGAGACCCAGTACTTC
TRBV7-2	TRBD2	-	TRBJ2-1	CASSLPVYGLAGSYNEQFF	TGTGCCAGCAGCTTACCGGTATACGGACTAGCGGGGTCGTACAATGAGCAGTTCTTC
TRBV29-1	-	few	TRBJ2-1	CSAGGDGPYNEQFF	TGCAGCGCCGGAGGGGACGGCCCCTACAATGAGCAGTTCTTC
TRBV4-2	TRBD1	-	TRBJ2-3	CASSQFGQGEDTQYF	TGTGCCAGCAGCCAATTCGGACAGGGGGAAGATACGCAGTATTTT
TRBV12-3/TRBV12-4	-	many	TRBJ1-2	CASSLTGNYGYTF	TGTGCCAGCAGCCTTACGGGGAACTATGGCTACACCTTC
TRBV29-1	-	few	TRBJ1-2	CSVTEGPLGGYTF	TGCAGCGTTACCGAAGGTCCCCTTGGTGGCTACACCTTC